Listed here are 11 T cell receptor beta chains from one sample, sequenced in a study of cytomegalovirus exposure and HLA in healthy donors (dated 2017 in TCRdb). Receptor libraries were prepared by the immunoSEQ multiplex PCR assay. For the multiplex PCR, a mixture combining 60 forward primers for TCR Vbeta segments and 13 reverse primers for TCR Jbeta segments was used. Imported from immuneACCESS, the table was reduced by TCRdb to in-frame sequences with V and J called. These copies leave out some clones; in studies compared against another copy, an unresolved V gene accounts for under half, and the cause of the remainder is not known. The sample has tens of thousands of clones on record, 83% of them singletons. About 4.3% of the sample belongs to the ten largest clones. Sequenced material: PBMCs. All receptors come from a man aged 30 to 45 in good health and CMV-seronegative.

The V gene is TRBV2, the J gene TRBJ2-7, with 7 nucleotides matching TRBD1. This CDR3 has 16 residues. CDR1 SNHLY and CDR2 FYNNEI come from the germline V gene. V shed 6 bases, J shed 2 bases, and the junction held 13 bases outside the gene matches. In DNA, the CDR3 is TGTGCCAGCAGGGGATCTAGGACAGGCCCAACCTACGAGCAGTACTTC. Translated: CASRGSRTGPTYEQYF.

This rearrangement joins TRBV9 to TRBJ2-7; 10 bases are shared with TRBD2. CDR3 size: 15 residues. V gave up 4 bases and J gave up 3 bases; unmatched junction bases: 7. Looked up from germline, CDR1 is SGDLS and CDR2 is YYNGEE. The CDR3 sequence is CASSFGPSGGYEQYF. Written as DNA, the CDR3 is TGTGCCAGCAGCTTCGGACCTAGCGGGGGCTACGAGCAGTACTTC.

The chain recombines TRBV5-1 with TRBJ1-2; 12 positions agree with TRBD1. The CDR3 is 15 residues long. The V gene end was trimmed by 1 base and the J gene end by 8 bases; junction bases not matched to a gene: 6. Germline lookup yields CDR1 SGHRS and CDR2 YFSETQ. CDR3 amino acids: CASSLTFGTGGGYTF. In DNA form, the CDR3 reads TGCGCCAGCAGCTTGACCTTCGGGACAGGGGGCGGCTACACCTTC.

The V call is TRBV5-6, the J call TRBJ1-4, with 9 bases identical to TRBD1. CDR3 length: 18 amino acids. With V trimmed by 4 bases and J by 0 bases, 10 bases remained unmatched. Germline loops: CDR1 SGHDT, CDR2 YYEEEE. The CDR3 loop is CASSPTGQGPATNEKLFF. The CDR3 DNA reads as TGTGCCAGCAGCCCGACAGGACAGGGGCCCGCAACTAATGAAAAACTGTTTTTT. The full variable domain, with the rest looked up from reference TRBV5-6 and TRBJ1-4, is DAGVTQSPTHLIKTRGQQVTLRCSPKSGHDTVSWYQQALGQGPQFIFQYYEEEERQRGNFPDRFSGHQFPNYSSELNVNALLLGDSALYLCASSPTGQGPATNEKLFFGSGTQLSVL.

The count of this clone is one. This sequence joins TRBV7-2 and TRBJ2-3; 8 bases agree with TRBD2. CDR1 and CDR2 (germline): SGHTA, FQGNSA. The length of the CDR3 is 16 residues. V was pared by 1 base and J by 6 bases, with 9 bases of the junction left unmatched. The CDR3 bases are TGTGCCAGCAGCTTAGGGGATAGCGGGGCAGGGGATACGCAGTATTTT. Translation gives CASSLGDSGAGDTQYF. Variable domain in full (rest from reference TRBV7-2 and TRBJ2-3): GAGVSQSPSNKVTEKGKDVELRCDPISGHTALYWYRQSLGQGLEFLIYFQGNSAPDKSGLPSDRFSAERTGGSVSTLTIQRTQQEDSAVYLCASSLGDSGAGDTQYFGPGTRLTVL.

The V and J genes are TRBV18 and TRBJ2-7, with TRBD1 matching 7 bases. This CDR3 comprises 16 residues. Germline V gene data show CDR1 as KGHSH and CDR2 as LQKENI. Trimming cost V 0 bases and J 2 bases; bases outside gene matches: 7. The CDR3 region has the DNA TGTGCCAGCTCACCACCGAACAGGGGCCCTCCCTACGAGCAGTACTTC. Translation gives CASSPPNRGPPYEQYF. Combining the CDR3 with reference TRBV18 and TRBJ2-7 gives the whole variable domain NAGVMQNPRHLVRRRGQEARLRCSPMKGHSHVYWYRQLPEEGLKFMVYLQKENIIDESGMPKERFSAEFPKEGPSILRIQQVVRGDSAAYFCASSPPNRGPPYEQYFGPGTRLTVT.

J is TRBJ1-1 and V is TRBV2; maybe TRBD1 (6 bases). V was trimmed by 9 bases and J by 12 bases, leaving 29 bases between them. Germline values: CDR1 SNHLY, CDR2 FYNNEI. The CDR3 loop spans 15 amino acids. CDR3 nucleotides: TGTGCCAGTACGTTTTTAGGGCAGGGGATTAGGATGACTTTCTTT. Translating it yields CASTFLGQGIRMTFF. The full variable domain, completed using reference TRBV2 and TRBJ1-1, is EPEVTQTPSHQVTQMGQEVILRCVPISNHLYFYWYRQILGQKVEFLVSFYNNEISEKSEIFDDQFSVERPDGSNFTLKIRSTKLEDSAMYFCASTFLGQGIRMTFFGQGTRLTVV.

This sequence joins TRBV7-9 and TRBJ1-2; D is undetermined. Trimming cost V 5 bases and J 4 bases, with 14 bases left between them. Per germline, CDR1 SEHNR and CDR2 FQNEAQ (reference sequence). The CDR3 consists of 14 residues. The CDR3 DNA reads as TGTGCCAGCAGCCGCGCTGAAGGAGGCTATGGCTACACCTTC. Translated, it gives CASSRAEGGYGYTF.

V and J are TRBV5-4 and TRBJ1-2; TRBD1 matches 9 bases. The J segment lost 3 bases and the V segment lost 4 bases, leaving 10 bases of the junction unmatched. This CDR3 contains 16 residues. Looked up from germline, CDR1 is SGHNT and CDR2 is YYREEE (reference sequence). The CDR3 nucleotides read TGTGCCAGCAGCCCCAGGGGGGGACAGGGCGACTATGGCTACACCTTC. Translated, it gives CASSPRGGQGDYGYTF.

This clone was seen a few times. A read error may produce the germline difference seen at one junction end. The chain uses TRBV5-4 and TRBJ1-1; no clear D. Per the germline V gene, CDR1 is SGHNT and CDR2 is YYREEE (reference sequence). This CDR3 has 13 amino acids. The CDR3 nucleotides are TGTGCCAGCAGCCCCTCGGCCGGGGAACTTATAAAATTT. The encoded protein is CASSPSAGELIKF.

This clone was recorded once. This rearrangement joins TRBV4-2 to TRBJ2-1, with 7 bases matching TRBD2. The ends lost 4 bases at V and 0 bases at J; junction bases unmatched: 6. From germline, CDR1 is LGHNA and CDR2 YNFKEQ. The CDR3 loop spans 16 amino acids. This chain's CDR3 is CASSPLGGGSYNEQFF. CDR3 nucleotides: TGTGCCAGCAGCCCTTTGGGGGGGGGCTCCTACAATGAGCAGTTCTTC.